The 3 T cell receptor beta chains below come from one sample, sequenced in a study of T cells expressing NK-cell markers. Following a re-call of the 5' RACE reads, TCRdb has one entry per CDR3 protein and lacks DNA. Listed are about 460,000 distinct CDR3 sequences; roughly 1.4% falls within the top ten. The material sequenced was blood T cells: a sorted CD56 or NKG2C T cell subset, CD4+ or CD8+ T cells, or bulk PBMC T cells (not recorded which). The receptors shown here come from a woman aged 45-60 years in good health.

The chain recombines TRBV11-3 with TRBJ2-2; TCRdb designates TRBD1, a call that cannot be tested without DNA. CDR3 length: 16 residues. Germline-derived CDR1 and CDR2 are SGHNT and YENEEA. The CDR3 loop reads CASSPGGSSNTGELFF.

The CDR3 spells CASSLASGVNEKLFF. The chain employs TRBV5-1 and TRBJ1-4; TCRdb's assignment of TRBD1 cannot be checked, as there is no DNA. Germline-derived CDR1 and CDR2 are SGHRS and YFSETQ. The CDR3 contains 15 residues.

The V and J genes are TRBV20-1 and TRBJ2-7; TCRdb reports TRBD1, a call that lacks DNA to check it against. The CDR3 covers 14 residues. CDR1 and CDR2 (germline): DFQATT, SNEGSKA (reference sequence). The CDR3 here is CSATDRGFAYEQYF.